A selection of T cell receptor beta chains follows, all from one sample in a study of OX40 agonist ivuxolimab in advanced cancers. Assay: immunoSEQ multiplex PCR; the TCRdb copy retains only in-frame clones and omits some. The repertoire holds fewer than 55,000 clones, more than 80% seen once, with 0.69% in the top ten. Sample: CD4+ or CD8+ T cells sorted from blood, taken in a trial of the OX40 agonist ivuxolimab. The receptors come from an adult with an advanced solid tumor such as melanoma, head and neck, liver or kidney cancer. The CDR3 runs from the conserved cysteine through the conserved F or W. A D gene is named only where the DNA matches it firmly. Not all rows give a size; the values are once, few, many and, for expanded clones, a class.

TRBV11-1	NA	NA	TRBJ1-6	CASSSLQGPWSPLHF	TGTGCCAGCAGCTCCTTACAGGGTCCTTGGTCACCCCTCCACTTT
TRBV15	NA	few	TRBJ1-3	CATSRGINSGNTIYF	TGTGCCACCAGCAGAGGGATAAACTCTGGAAACACCATATATTTT
TRBV7-8	NA	NA	TRBJ1-1	CASSLLAEAFF	TGTGCCAGCAGCTTACTCGCTGAAGCTTTCTTT
TRBV5-1	TRBD2	NA	TRBJ2-2	CASSLVTPGRLAGGPNTGELFF	TGCGCCAGCAGCTTGGTGACCCCCGGAAGACTAGCGGGGGGGCCGAACACCGGGGAGCTGTTTTTT
TRBV5-1	NA	once	TRBJ1-1	CASTLAGSTEAFF	TGCGCCAGCACCCTCGCGGGGAGCACTGAAGCTTTCTTT
TRBV7-9	NA	NA	TRBJ2-5	CASSPWGRGHQETQYF	TGTGCCAGCAGCCCATGGGGGCGGGGGCATCAAGAGACCCAGTACTTC
TRBV5-1	TRBD2	NA	TRBJ2-1	CASSRSGGSSYNEQFF	TGCGCCAGCAGCCGTAGCGGGGGCAGCTCCTACAATGAGCAGTTCTTC
TRBV5-1	TRBD2	NA	TRBJ2-5	CASSLAPTSDQETQYF	TGCGCCAGCAGCTTGGCCCCGACTAGCGATCAAGAGACCCAGTACTTC
TRBV7-6	NA	NA	TRBJ2-1	CASSLVRTRGAEQFF	TGTGCCAGCAGCTTAGTGAGGACTAGGGGGGCCGAGCAGTTCTTC
TRBV19	NA	NA	TRBJ2-1	CASSIRGQGTYNEQFF	TGTGCCAGTAGTATTCGGGGGCAGGGAACCTACAATGAGCAGTTCTTC
TRBV5-6	NA	NA	TRBJ2-3	CASSYTDTQYF	TGTGCCAGCAGTTACACAGATACGCAGTATTTT
TRBV7-2	TRBD1	NA	TRBJ1-2	CASRGTGEDGYTF	TGTGCCAGCAGGGGGACAGGGGAGGATGGCTACACCTTC
TRBV11-2	NA	NA	TRBJ1-3	CASSLKPAGSGNTIYF	TGTGCCAGCAGCTTAAAGCCCGCCGGCTCTGGAAACACCATATATTTT
TRBV11-2	TRBD1	once	TRBJ2-3	CASSHNPGQGFDTQYF	TGTGCCAGCAGCCATAATCCGGGACAGGGTTTCGATACGCAGTATTTT
TRBV19	NA	NA	TRBJ2-2	CASSLGTSNTGELFF	TGTGCCAGTAGTTTGGGGACTTCTAACACCGGGGAGCTGTTTTTT
TRBV7-2	NA	few	TRBJ2-1	CASSQIADSSYNEQFF	TGTGCCAGCAGCCAAATAGCGGATAGCTCCTACAATGAGCAGTTCTTC
TRBV29-1	TRBD1	NA	TRBJ2-7	CSVEDQRQGYKQYF	TGCAGCGTTGAGGACCAGAGACAGGGGTACAAGCAGTACTTC
TRBV5-1	NA	medium-sized	TRBJ1-1	CASSLRGDRTEAFF	TGCGCCAGCAGCTTGAGAGGGGATAGGACTGAAGCTTTCTTT
TRBV7-8	NA	few	TRBJ1-1	CASSLGQGNRNTEAFF	TGTGCCAGCAGCTTGGGTCAGGGTAATCGGAATACTGAAGCTTTCTTT
TRBV10-3	NA	NA	TRBJ1-2	CAISESVTSNYGYTF	TGTGCCATCAGTGAGTCAGTGACCTCTAACTATGGCTACACCTTC
TRBV4-1	NA	NA	TRBJ1-2	CASSHGQLGYTF	TGCGCCAGCAGCCATGGGCAGCTTGGCTACACCTTC
TRBV10-2	TRBD1	NA	TRBJ1-1	CASRSGTGGRAFF	TGCGCCAGCAGGTCCGGGACAGGGGGGAGAGCTTTCTTT
TRBV19	NA	few	TRBJ1-2	CASSPREKGDVRNYGYTF	TGTGCCAGTAGTCCCCGTGAGAAAGGGGACGTCCGGAACTATGGCTACACCTTC
TRBV19	NA	few	TRBJ1-6	CASSIRETNSPLHF	TGTGCCAGTAGTATTAGGGAGACGAATTCACCCCTCCACTTT
TRBV10-2	TRBD2	NA	TRBJ2-2	CASSGLAGAGGELFF	TGCGCCAGCAGTGGACTAGCGGGGGCCGGGGGGGAGCTGTTTTTT
TRBV7-8	TRBD2	NA	TRBJ2-3	CASSLARTSGRDTQYF	TGTGCCAGCAGCTTAGCGCGGACTAGCGGGAGAGATACGCAGTATTTT
TRBV15	NA	NA	TRBJ2-3	CATSRGVAGSDTQYF	TGTGCCACCAGCAGAGGTGTAGCAGGCTCAGATACGCAGTATTTT
TRBV5-1	TRBD2	NA	TRBJ2-3	CASGEAGGHDTQYF	TGCGCCAGCGGGGAAGCGGGGGGGCATGATACGCAGTATTTT
TRBV7-3	TRBD2	NA	TRBJ2-1	CASSSLAGSYNEQFF	TGTGCCAGCAGCTCATTAGCGGGGTCCTACAATGAGCAGTTCTTC
TRBV5-5	TRBD1	NA	TRBJ1-1	CASSWGQGRTEAFF	TGTGCCAGCAGCTGGGGACAGGGGAGGACTGAAGCTTTCTTT
TRBV5-4	TRBD2	NA	TRBJ2-7	CASSLGTSQAYEQYF	TGTGCCAGCAGCTTGGGGACTAGCCAGGCCTACGAGCAGTACTTC
TRBV5-6	NA	NA	TRBJ2-2	CASSFVGVDTGELFF	TGTGCCAGCAGCTTCGTCGGGGTGGACACCGGGGAGCTGTTTTTT
TRBV2	NA	few	TRBJ1-1	CASSDSGRSSAFF	TGTGCCAGCAGTGATTCCGGGAGAAGTTCGGCTTTCTTT
TRBV10-1	TRBD2	NA	TRBJ2-2	CASSGTRGELFF	TGCGCCAGCAGTGGGACTAGAGGGGAGCTGTTTTTT
TRBV5-4	TRBD1	NA	TRBJ1-1	CASSKDRTLNTEAFF	TGTGCCAGCAGTAAGGACAGGACCCTGAACACTGAAGCTTTCTTT
TRBV6-4	NA	few	TRBJ1-1	CASGTTVNTEAFF	TGTGCCAGCGGAACGACCGTGAACACTGAAGCTTTCTTT
TRBV6-1	TRBD1	few	TRBJ1-5	CASSVTGGFQPQHF	TGTGCCAGCAGTGTTACAGGGGGCTTTCAGCCCCAGCATTTT
TRBV9	NA	NA	TRBJ2-5	CASSRSGGQETQYF	TGTGCCAGCAGTCGGTCCGGGGGCCAAGAGACCCAGTACTTC
TRBV5-8	NA	NA	TRBJ1-3	CASSHSRSGNTIYF	TGTGCCAGCAGCCACAGCCGCTCTGGAAACACCATATATTTT
TRBV19	NA	NA	TRBJ2-2	CASTVKGTGELFF	TGTGCCAGTACTGTTAAGGGCACCGGGGAGCTGTTTTTT
TRBV6-1	NA	NA	TRBJ1-2	CASSGMDRENYGYTF	TGTGCCAGCAGTGGGATGGATCGGGAAAACTATGGCTACACCTTC
TRBV6-5	NA	NA	TRBJ1-5	CASSLRYGKEPQHF	TGTGCCAGCAGTCTCAGATATGGCAAGGAGCCCCAGCATTTT
TRBV7-6	TRBD1	NA	TRBJ1-6	CASSLAGTGNSPLHF	TGTGCCAGCAGCTTAGCGGGGACAGGGAATTCACCCCTCCACTTT
TRBV5-1	NA	NA	TRBJ2-1	CASSLMSGAGNEQFF	TGCGCCAGCAGCTTGATGTCGGGGGCGGGGAATGAGCAGTTCTTC
TRBV2	NA	NA	TRBJ2-7	CASSPLTLQYF	TGTGCCAGCAGTCCCTTGACTTTGCAGTACTTC
TRBV6-5	NA	NA	TRBJ2-7	CASSYSRVRVEQYF	TGTGCCAGCAGTTACTCGAGGGTCAGGGTCGAGCAGTACTTC
TRBV10-1	NA	NA	TRBJ2-5	CASSGVGETQYF	TGCGCCAGCAGTGGGGTTGGAGAGACCCAGTACTTC
TRBV7-9	NA	NA	TRBJ2-7	CASSLREYYEQYF	TGTGCCAGCAGCCTCCGGGAGTACTACGAGCAGTACTTC
TRBV6-5	TRBD1	once	TRBJ2-5	CASSWGTGVSMETQYF	TGTGCCAGCAGTTGGGGGACAGGGGTTTCAATGGAGACCCAGTACTTC
TRBV19	TRBD1	once	TRBJ1-5	CASNNPGGAYNQPQHF	TGTGCCAGTAACAACCCAGGGGGCGCGTACAATCAGCCCCAGCATTTT
TRBV7-8	NA	NA	TRBJ2-2	CASRRGHTGELFF	TGTGCCAGCAGGCGGGGACACACCGGGGAGCTGTTTTTT
TRBV5-4	NA	NA	TRBJ1-2	CASSPASGNYGYTF	TGTGCCAGCAGCCCTGCCTCGGGTAACTATGGCTACACCTTC
TRBV7-9	NA	NA	TRBJ2-5	CASSLLGETQYF	TGTGCCAGCAGCTTACTGGGAGAGACCCAGTACTTC
TRBV7-8	NA	NA	TRBJ2-6	CASSPMTPLGANVLTF	TGTGCCAGCAGCCCAATGACTCCCCTCGGGGCCAACGTCCTGACTTTC
TRBV9	TRBD1	NA	TRBJ2-1	CASSARDRGNEQFF	TGTGCCAGCAGCGCCAGAGACAGGGGAAATGAGCAGTTCTTC